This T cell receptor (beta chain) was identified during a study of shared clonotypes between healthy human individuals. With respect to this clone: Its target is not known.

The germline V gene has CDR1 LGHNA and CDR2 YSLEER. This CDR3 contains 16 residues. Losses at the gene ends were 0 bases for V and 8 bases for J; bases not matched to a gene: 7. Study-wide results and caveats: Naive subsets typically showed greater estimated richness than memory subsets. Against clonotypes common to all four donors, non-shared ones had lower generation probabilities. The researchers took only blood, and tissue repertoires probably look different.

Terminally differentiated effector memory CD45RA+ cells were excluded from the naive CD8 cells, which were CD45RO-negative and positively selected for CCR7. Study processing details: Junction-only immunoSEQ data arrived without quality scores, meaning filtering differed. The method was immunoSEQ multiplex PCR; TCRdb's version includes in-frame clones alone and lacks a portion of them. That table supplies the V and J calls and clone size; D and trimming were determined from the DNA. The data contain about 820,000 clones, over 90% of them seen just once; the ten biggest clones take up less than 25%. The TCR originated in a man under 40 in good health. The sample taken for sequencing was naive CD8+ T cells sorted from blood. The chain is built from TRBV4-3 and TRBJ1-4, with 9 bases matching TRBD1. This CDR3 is CASSQDHGTGSEKLFF. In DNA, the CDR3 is TGCGCCAGCAGCCAAGATCACGGGACAGGGAGCGAAAAACTGTTTTTT.